The 25 T cell receptor beta chains reported below all come from one sample, sequenced in a study of response to subunit inactivated influenza vaccine. From the RT-PCR reads, TCRdb called clonotypes with MiXCR, one entry per CDR3 protein. The sample includes around 570,000 distinct CDR3 sequences, 11% of them seen just once. The sample was also linked to a second study, of T cells expressing NK-cell markers. From that study: It was by 5'RACE template switching with UMIs that TCR beta cDNA was made.

The specimen comprised PBMCs from blood, sampled on the day of vaccination. The receptors derive from a man aged 50-60 years who received an inactivated influenza vaccine.

This clonotype was detected once. The V and J genes are TRBV18 and TRBJ2-7; D might be TRBD2 (6 bases). Trimming removed 3 bases from V and 6 bases from J, with 15 bases in between. The germline gives CDR1 KGHSH, CDR2 LQKENI. The CDR3 has 14 residues. CDR3 nucleotide sequence: TGTGCCAGCTCACCCAAACAGGAGGGTGGCGAGCAGTACTTC. This codes for CASSPKQEGGEQYF.

This clonotype was counted only a few times. The J gene is TRBJ2-1, the V gene TRBV27, with 7 bases aligning to TRBD2. CDR3 length: 15 residues. V lost 5 bases to trimming and J lost 5 bases; unmatched junction nucleotides: 9. Per the germline V gene, CDR1 is MNHEY and CDR2 is SMNVEV (reference sequence). The CDR3 protein is CASSPGVAGNNEQFF. The CDR3 DNA reads as TGTGCCAGCAGTCCCGGGGTAGCGGGTAACAATGAGCAGTTCTTC.

This clonotype was counted between two and nine times. V usage is TRBV7-9 and J usage is TRBJ2-1; TRBD2 is a possible D gene (5 bases). There are 17 residues in the CDR3. Trimming took 2 bases from V and 7 from J, leaving 21 bases between them. Germline V CDR1 and CDR2: SEHNR, FQNEAQ (reference sequence). The CDR3: CASSLPFGVRLGNEQFF. The CDR3 DNA follows: TGTGCCAGCAGCTTACCCTTCGGGGTCCGGTTGGGAAATGAGCAGTTCTTC.

The J gene is TRBJ2-1, the V gene TRBV3-1; 11 positions agree with TRBD2. This CDR3 region has 14 residues. Germline V lookup: CDR1 LGHDT, CDR2 YNNKEL (reference sequence). J lost 7 bases, V lost 4 bases, and 3 bases had no gene match. For the CDR3, the DNA is TGTGCCAGCAGCCGACTAGCGGGAAGTAATGAGCAGTTCTTC. This gives the protein CASSRLAGSNEQFF.

The CDR3 sequence: CASSPPTGSHTEAFF. DNA for the CDR3: TGTGCCAGCTCACCACCGACAGGGAGCCACACTGAAGCTTTCTTT. V and J are TRBV18 and TRBJ1-1; 7 bases are a match to TRBD1. Germline V gene sequence: CDR1 KGHSH, CDR2 LQKENI. The CDR3 loop spans 15 amino acids. Trimming cost V 0 bases and J 3 bases; bases outside gene matches: 4.

The sample holds a few counts of this clonotype. The chain has TRBV10-3 and TRBJ2-2, with a weak D call TRBD1 (5 bases). The CDR3 consists of 14 residues. Deletions cut 10 bases from V and 1 base from J, with 13 bases between. Per germline, CDR1 ENHRY and CDR2 SYGVKD. Here the CDR3 reads CATLGRQNTGELFF. The CDR3 DNA follows: TGTGCCACCCTGGGGCGTCAGAACACCGGGGAGCTGTTTTTT.

This clonotype was seen only a few times. This chain joins TRBV6-2 or TRBV6-3 and TRBJ2-1; no reliable D call. CDR3 length: 17 residues. Germline V lookup: CDR1 MNHEY, CDR2 SVGEGT. Trimming left V 2 bases short and J 3 bases short, with 17 bases between. In DNA, the CDR3 is TGTGCCAGCAGTTACCCTACTGGTGGTGGGGTCTACAATGAGCAGTTCTTC. Its protein product is CASSYPTGGGVYNEQFF.

This chain links TRBV9 with TRBJ2-7, with D maybe TRBD1 (7 bases). Trimming pared 0 bases from V and 7 bases from J, leaving 14 bases between. The CDR3 is 14 amino acids. Looked up from germline, CDR1 is SGDLS and CDR2 is YYNGEE. The CDR3, as DNA: TGTGCCAGCAGCGTAGCTAGCAGGGGGGAGGAGCAGTACTTC. It yields the protein CASSVASRGEEQYF.

This clonotype was seen more than once but under ten times. The rearrangement links TRBV10-3 to TRBJ2-1; unclear D gene. In germline, CDR1 is ENHRY, CDR2 SYGVKD. The CDR3 loop spans 14 amino acids. The V gene lost 3 bases and the J gene lost 0 bases, with 6 bases spanning the gap. CDR3: CAISELSSYNEQFF. The CDR3 region has the DNA TGTGCCATCAGTGAACTTAGCTCCTACAATGAGCAGTTCTTC.

This chain links TRBV7-2 with TRBJ2-6; no clear D gene. The germline V and J ends were trimmed by 2 bases and 7 bases, with 6 bases remaining between them. CDR1 and CDR2 (germline): SGHTA, FQGNSA. The CDR3 has 13 residues. The CDR3 DNA is TGTGCCAGCAGCTTAATAGCTGCCAACGTCCTGACTTTC. Its translation: CASSLIAANVLTF.

In its sample, this clonotype was seen a few times. The chain links TRBV29-1 to TRBJ2-1; D unresolved. V was cut by 7 bases and J by 4 bases, with 14 bases left in between. This CDR3 has 13 residues. The germline CDR1 and CDR2 sequences are SQVTM and ANQGSEA. The CDR3 region has the DNA TGCAGCGCAGCCCTATCCCCATACAATGAGCAGTTCTTC. Translating gives CSAALSPYNEQFF.

The chain has TRBV6-5 and TRBJ2-7; 13 nucleotides align to TRBD2. This CDR3 spans 16 amino acids. The germline gives CDR1 MNHEY, CDR2 SVGAGI. V trimming: 2 bases; J trimming: 4 bases; junction bases outside the gene matches: 5. The CDR3 nucleotides read TGTGCCAGCAGTTACACCGGGACTAGCGGGGCGTACGAGCAGTACTTC. Translated, it gives CASSYTGTSGAYEQYF.

Only a few counts were recorded for this clonotype. For the CDR3, the DNA is TGCGCCAGCAGTGAGCGGACTAGCGGCCTCGCCGAGCAGTACTTC. This codes for CASSERTSGLAEQYF. V gene TRBV10-2 combines with J gene TRBJ2-7; TRBD2 aligns across 10 bases. This CDR3 has 15 amino acids. J was trimmed by 6 bases and V by 2 bases; bases with no gene match: 7. Germline V gene lookup returns CDR1 WSHSY and CDR2 SAAADI.

This clonotype has just a few counts. The rearrangement links TRBV24-1 to TRBJ2-1; 8 bases line up with TRBD1. From germline, CDR1 is KGHDR and CDR2 SFDVKD. The J segment lost 3 bases and the V segment lost 8 bases, leaving 2 bases of the junction unmatched. This CDR3 spans 13 amino acids. CDR3 sequence (DNA): TGTGCCACCAACGGACAGGGCTACAATGAGCAGTTCTTC. It is translated as CATNGQGYNEQFF.

This clonotype occurred a few times. The J gene is TRBJ2-1, the V gene TRBV7-2, with TRBD2 matching over 9 bases. CDR1 is SGHTA and CDR2 is FQGNSA in the germline V gene. The CDR3 covers 17 residues. V dropped 4 bases and J dropped 0; count of bases not matched to a gene: 7. This chain's CDR3 is CASSSQVTSGSYNEQFF. CDR3 nucleotide sequence: TGTGCCAGCAGCTCCCAGGTGACTAGCGGCTCCTACAATGAGCAGTTCTTC.

This rearrangement joins TRBV14 to TRBJ2-1, with D tentatively TRBD1 or TRBD2 (6 bases each). The germline CDR1 and CDR2 sequences are SGHDN and FVKESK. This CDR3 has 14 residues. V lost 4 bases, J lost 7 bases, and 14 bases lay in between. CDR3 bases: TGTGCCAGCAGCCGAACGGGGGCGGGAAATGAGCAGTTCTTC. This translates into CASSRTGAGNEQFF.

The chain carries TRBV6-5 and TRBJ2-3; D perhaps matches TRBD2 (7 bases). The CDR3 consists of 16 residues. V dropped 0 bases and J dropped 0 bases, with 10 bases sitting between them. The V gene's germline CDR1 is MNHEY and CDR2 SVGAGI. The CDR3 sequence: CASSYSAGASTDTQYF. For the CDR3, the DNA is TGTGCCAGCAGTTACTCCGCGGGGGCAAGCACAGATACGCAGTATTTT.

This clonotype was seen ten or more times. The chain uses TRBV25-1 and TRBJ2-1; 9 positions match TRBD1. After removal of 8 bases from V and 7 bases from J, the junction contained 0 bases not matched to a gene. Germline V CDR1 and CDR2: MGHDK, SYGVNS. The CDR3 runs 11 residues. The CDR3 reads CASGTGNEQFF. The DNA for the CDR3 is TGTGCCAGCGGGACAGGGAATGAGCAGTTCTTC.

The gene calls are TRBV20-1 and TRBJ1-5, with 7 bases identical to TRBD1. The CDR3 spans 12 residues. The junction had 8 bases not matched to a gene; V was cut back by 6 bases and J by 9 bases. In germline, CDR1 is DFQATT, CDR2 SNEGSKA (reference sequence). The DNA for the CDR3 is TGCAGTGCCACCCACAGGGGATGGCCCCAGCATTTT. It specifies CSATHRGWPQHF.

There are a few counts of this clonotype. This chain joins TRBV7-9 and TRBJ2-1, with D possibly being TRBD2 (6 bases). V was clipped by 3 bases and J by 9 bases, with 9 bases between them. CDR1 and CDR2 (germline): SEHNR, FQNEAQ (reference sequence). CDR3 length: 12 residues. The CDR3 loop is CASSFAGFEQFF. The CDR3 DNA is TGTGCCAGCAGCTTCGCGGGGTTTGAGCAGTTCTTC.

This clonotype has a single count. The chain links TRBV9 to TRBJ2-3; tentatively, D is TRBD2 (5 bases). Germline V CDR1 and CDR2: SGDLS, YYNGEE. The CDR3 extends over 16 amino acids. Trimming shortened V by 4 bases and J by 4 bases, and 19 bases separated the two germline ends. CDR3 sequence reads: CASSTVSGSRADTQYF. CDR3 DNA: TGTGCCAGCAGCACCGTCTCGGGATCAAGGGCAGATACGCAGTATTTT.

This clonotype was found a few times. The chain is built from TRBV7-9 and TRBJ1-4; maybe TRBD1 (6 bases). CDR3 length equals 16 residues. The germline V and J ends were trimmed by 1 base and 1 base, with 10 bases remaining between them. Germline V CDR1 and CDR2: SEHNR, FQNEAQ (reference sequence). The CDR3 DNA follows: TGTGCCAGCAGCTTAGTAGGGGGGCGAACTAATGAAAAACTGTTTTTT. This sequence encodes CASSLVGGRTNEKLFF.

The rearrangement uses TRBV10-3 and TRBJ2-6, with 12 bases lining up with TRBD1. The junction had 5 bases not matched to a gene; V was cut back by 3 bases and J by 2 bases. This CDR3 contains 18 residues. Germline CDR1 is ENHRY and CDR2 is SYGVKD. The DNA for the CDR3 is TGTGCCATCAGTGATTTTGGGACAGGGGGCGCTGGGGCCAACGTCCTGACTTTC. It is translated as CAISDFGTGGAGANVLTF.

In this sample, this clonotype turned up many times. CDR3 sequence: CAIGTSEDTQYF. CDR3 sequence (DNA): TGTGCCATCGGGACTAGCGAAGATACGCAGTATTTT. The chain employs TRBV28 and TRBJ2-3, with 10 bases aligning to TRBD2. The CDR3 totals 12 residues. Trimming cost V 10 bases and J 5 bases; bases outside gene matches: 3. Germline V CDR1 and CDR2: MDHEN, SYDVKM. The full variable domain, in which reference TRBV28 and TRBJ2-3 provide the parts outside the CDR3, is DVKVTQSSRYLVKRTGEKVFLECVQDMDHENMFWYRQDPGLGLRLIYFSYDVKMKEKGDIPEGYSVSREKKERFSLILESASTNQTSMYLCAIGTSEDTQYFGPGTRLTVL.

V and J are TRBV6-2 or TRBV6-3 and TRBJ1-1; the match to TRBD1 covers 12 bases. CDR1 is MNHEY, CDR2 SVGEGT, per germline. The CDR3 length is 19 residues. V lost 2 bases and J lost 2; bases outside the gene matches: 12. CDR3 sequence: CASSYTRDRGREINTEAFF. CDR3 in DNA: TGTGCCAGCAGTTACACCCGGGACAGGGGGCGAGAAATTAACACTGAAGCTTTCTTT.